These 28 T cell receptor beta chains originate from one sample sequenced in a study of blood T cell repertoires in COVID-19 (TCRdb year 2020). The method was the immunoSEQ multiplex PCR assay. The immuneACCESS repertoire file appears here via TCRdb, limited to in-frame rearrangements. These files lack a portion of the clones; in checked studies, under half of the deficit traces to unresolved V genes, and the cause of the others is not known. The sample profile shows 25,000 to 35,000 clones; roughly 86% of them were found once. 12% of the sample lies in the top ten. Material: peripheral blood. The source is a human donor in a cohort sampled during active COVID-19. The donor label of this sample is uncertain.

The chain recombines TRBV24-1 with TRBJ1-4, with TRBD1 matching over 10 bases. With 1 base clipped from V and 6 bases from J, the junction kept 13 bases outside the gene matches. From germline, CDR1 is KGHDR and CDR2 SFDVKD. The CDR3 sequence is 19 residues long. Written as DNA, the CDR3 is TGTGCCACCAGTGATTTATACGGGACAGGGGCCGACAAAGATGAAAAACTGTTTTTT. Translation: CATSDLYGTGADKDEKLFF.

The chain couples TRBV10-2 to TRBJ2-1, with no clear D. Germline V gene data show CDR1 as WSHSY and CDR2 as SAAADI. This CDR3 comprises 13 residues. V dropped 4 bases and J dropped 5 bases, with 9 bases sitting between them. The CDR3 nucleotides are TGCGCCAGCAGTGCCCTGAGGAACAATGAGCAGTTCTTC. It codes for CASSALRNNEQFF.

The chain employs TRBV5-6 and TRBJ2-1; 8 bases align to TRBD1. Germline V gene data show CDR1 as SGHDT and CDR2 as YYEEEE. The junction had 7 bases not matched to a gene; V was cut back by 5 bases and J by 3 bases. There are 15 residues in the CDR3. CDR3 DNA: TGTGCCAGCAGTCCCCTGGACAGGGTCTACAATGAGCAGTTCTTC. This gives the protein CASSPLDRVYNEQFF. Drawing the rest from reference TRBV5-6 and TRBJ2-1, the complete variable domain is DAGVTQSPTHLIKTRGQQVTLRCSPKSGHDTVSWYQQALGQGPQFIFQYYEEEERQRGNFPDRFSGHQFPNYSSELNVNALLLGDSALYLCASSPLDRVYNEQFFGPGTRLTVL.

This chain links TRBV27 with TRBJ1-1; 7 nucleotides align to TRBD1. The trim removed 5 bases at V and 5 bases at J, leaving 8 bases unmatched. Germline CDR1 MNHEY, CDR2 SMNVEV (reference sequence). The CDR3 extends over 14 amino acids. The CDR3 coding sequence is TGTGCCAGCAGTGGACAGGCGGGCAGGACTGAAGCTTTCTTT. Its protein is CASSGQAGRTEAFF.

The V gene is TRBV27, the J gene TRBJ2-1; 11 bases match TRBD2. Germline V gives CDR1 MNHEY, CDR2 SMNVEV (reference sequence). Losses at the gene ends were 5 bases for V and 7 bases for J; bases not matched to a gene: 19. CDR3 size: 19 residues. The CDR3 spells CASSPEGSGRARRSNEQFF. The DNA for the CDR3 is TGTGCCAGCAGTCCCGAGGGTAGCGGGAGGGCTAGGAGGAGTAATGAGCAGTTCTTC.

The chain carries TRBV5-1 and TRBJ2-5; 15 positions match TRBD2. The CDR3 runs to 16 residues. V shed 4 bases, J shed 4 bases, and the junction held 5 bases outside the gene matches. Per germline, CDR1 SGHRS and CDR2 YFSETQ. CDR3 region: CASSIGLAGGAETQYF. The CDR3 DNA reads TGCGCCAGCAGCATAGGACTAGCGGGAGGGGCAGAGACCCAGTACTTC.

V is TRBV19 and J is TRBJ1-3; D may be TRBD1 (5 bases). Germline V gives CDR1 LNHDA, CDR2 SQIVND (reference sequence). The CDR3 has 15 residues. V was pared by 9 bases and J by 1 base, with 16 bases between. The CDR3 loop is CASGGTVSSGNTIYF. The CDR3 DNA follows: TGTGCCAGCGGAGGGACGGTTAGTTCTGGAAACACCATATATTTT.

V usage is TRBV27 and J usage is TRBJ2-5; D not certain. Trimming removed 5 bases from V and 0 bases from J, with 13 bases in between. Germline CDR1 and CDR2: MNHEY and SMNVEV (reference sequence). This CDR3 has 15 amino acids. The DNA for the CDR3 is TGTGCCAGCAGTCCCTACTCAGGCGACCAAGAGACCCAGTACTTC. It is translated as CASSPYSGDQETQYF.

The chain links TRBV15 to TRBJ2-1, with 7 bases aligning to TRBD1. V lost 4 bases to trimming and J lost 5 bases; unmatched junction nucleotides: 8. Germline values: CDR1 LNHNV, CDR2 YYDKDF (reference sequence). CDR3 length: 15 amino acids. The CDR3 DNA reads TGTGCCACCAGCATTGAGGGGGCTAATCACAATGAGCAGTTCTTC. It encodes CATSIEGANHNEQFF. Using reference TRBV15 and TRBJ2-1 for the parts outside the CDR3, the full variable domain is DAMVIQNPRYQVTQFGKPVTLSCSQTLNHNVMYWYQQKSSQAPKLLFHYYDKDFNNEADTPDNFQSRRPNTSFCFLDIRSPGLGDTAMYLCATSIEGANHNEQFFGPGTRLTVL.

The chain recombines TRBV10-3 with TRBJ2-5; 8 bases align to TRBD2. V lost 2 bases, J lost 4 bases, and 6 bases stayed unmatched. The length of the CDR3 is 15 residues. Germline CDR1 and CDR2: ENHRY and SYGVKD. CDR3 protein: CAISETGGMRETQYF. The DNA for the CDR3 is TGTGCCATCAGTGAGACGGGAGGGATGCGAGAGACCCAGTACTTC.

V usage is TRBV10-2 and J usage is TRBJ1-6, with 9 nucleotides matching TRBD1. CDR3 length equals 13 residues. J was trimmed by 10 bases and V by 6 bases; bases with no gene match: 4. Germline lookup yields CDR1 WSHSY and CDR2 SAAADI. The CDR3 is CASRGTGQSPLHF. The DNA for the CDR3 is TGCGCCAGCAGAGGGACAGGGCAATCACCCCTCCACTTT.

CDR3 sequence (DNA): TGTGCCAGTAGTTCCCCGAGGGGGACGGGCTCTGGAAACACCATATATTTT. Protein product: CASSSPRGTGSGNTIYF. The gene calls are TRBV19 and TRBJ1-3; perhaps TRBD1 as D (6 bases). CDR1 is LNHDA, CDR2 SQIVND, per germline (reference sequence). V shed 5 bases and J shed 0 bases, with 17 bases lying between them. This CDR3 is built from 17 residues.

V gene TRBV19 combines with J gene TRBJ1-1; D unclear. The V end lost 7 bases, the J end lost 7 bases, and 19 bases lay between the germline ends. CDR3 length: 14 residues. CDR1 is LNHDA, CDR2 SQIVND, per germline (reference sequence). The CDR3 bases are TGTGCCAGTACTTCCAGGAAGGCCGCCGTTGAAGCTTTCTTT. Translated: CASTSRKAAVEAFF.

The chain combines TRBV7-9 with TRBJ1-1; D is ambiguous. The CDR3 is made up of 12 amino acids. Germline V lookup: CDR1 SEHNR, CDR2 FQNEAQ (reference sequence). V dropped 5 bases and J dropped 6 bases, with 10 bases sitting between them. In DNA, the CDR3 is TGTGCCAGCAGCACCCAGAGGCCTGAAGCTTTCTTT. It yields the protein CASSTQRPEAFF.

The V call is TRBV2, the J call TRBJ1-1, with D hard to call. Trimming removed 3 bases from V and 5 bases from J, with 13 bases in between. Germline V lookup: CDR1 SNHLY, CDR2 FYNNEI. This CDR3 comprises 14 residues. CDR3 sequence: CASSESGFGTEAFF. The CDR3 DNA reads TGTGCCAGCAGTGAGTCGGGGTTTGGGACTGAAGCTTTCTTT.

This chain joins TRBV30 and TRBJ2-3, with D perhaps TRBD2 (6 bases). Germline V gene sequence: CDR1 GTSNPN, CDR2 SVGIG (reference sequence). There are 14 residues in the CDR3. V was pared by 0 bases and J by 0 bases, with 7 bases between. CDR3 coding DNA: TGTGCCTGGAGTGTCGGGGGAAGCACAGATACGCAGTATTTT. This encodes CAWSVGGSTDTQYF.

The chain employs TRBV4-1 and TRBJ2-3; tentative D call: TRBD2 (6 bases). Germline-derived CDR1 and CDR2 are MGHRA and YSYEKL. The CDR3 is made up of 17 amino acids. V was trimmed by 4 bases and J by 4 bases, leaving 21 bases between them. As DNA, the CDR3 is TGCGCCAGCAGCCGGGTAGTTGGTCGGGAGTGGTCAGATACGCAGTATTTT. Amino acids: CASSRVVGREWSDTQYF.

The genes are TRBV5-1 and TRBJ2-2, with D perhaps matching TRBD1 (6 bases). The CDR3 totals 14 residues. Germline lookup yields CDR1 SGHRS and CDR2 YFSETQ. V was clipped by 5 bases and J by 0 bases, with 8 bases between them. The CDR3 is CASRDSSNTGELFF. The DNA for the CDR3 is TGCGCCAGCAGGGACAGTTCGAACACCGGGGAGCTGTTTTTT.

The V and J genes are TRBV9 and TRBJ2-1; a possible D gene is TRBD2 (5 bases). Germline lookup yields CDR1 SGDLS and CDR2 YYNGEE. V was shortened by 0 bases and J by 2 bases, with 9 bases between the two germline ends. This CDR3 contains 15 residues. CDR3 nucleotides: TGTGCCAGCAGCGTAGGAACGGGAACCTACAATGAGCAGTTCTTC. Translation gives CASSVGTGTYNEQFF.

V usage is TRBV27 and J usage is TRBJ1-2, with 7 bases aligning to TRBD1. The J segment lost 0 bases and the V segment lost 6 bases, leaving 7 bases of the junction unmatched. The CDR3 is made up of 15 amino acids. CDR1 and CDR2 (germline): MNHEY, SMNVEV (reference sequence). CDR3 DNA sequence: TGTGCCAGCAGCCCGACAGGGCCAGCTAACTATGGCTACACCTTC. Translating gives CASSPTGPANYGYTF.

The sample holds one count of this clone. V and J are TRBV3-1 (or the pseudogene TRBV3-2) and TRBJ1-1, with D perhaps TRBD1 (5 bases). The CDR3 has 15 residues. Looked up from germline, CDR1 is LGHDT and CDR2 is YNNKEL (reference sequence). V lost 4 bases and J 0 bases, leaving 12 bases between the germline ends. The CDR3 DNA follows: TGTGCCAGCAGCCCCGACACAGGAATGAACACTGAAGCTTTCTTT. Its translation is CASSPDTGMNTEAFF.

This rearrangement joins TRBV19 to TRBJ2-2; perhaps TRBD2 as D (5 bases). The CDR3 is 14 amino acids. The ends were cut back, 1 base at V and 4 bases at J, with 7 bases in the middle. CDR1 is LNHDA and CDR2 is SQIVND in the germline V gene (reference sequence). CDR3 residues: CASSIAGITGELFF. The CDR3 bases are TGTGCCAGTAGTATAGCGGGGATCACCGGGGAGCTGTTTTTT.

The CDR3 loop is CASSSTSGYEQYF. In DNA form, the CDR3 reads TGTGCCAGCAGTTCAACTAGCGGGTACGAGCAGTACTTC. The chain couples TRBV2 to TRBJ2-7, with 9 positions matching TRBD2. V gave up 5 bases and J gave up 4 bases; unmatched junction bases: 3. Germline CDR1 SNHLY, CDR2 FYNNEI. The length of the CDR3 is 13 residues.

The chain has TRBV27 and TRBJ2-1; 7 bases align to TRBD2. The CDR3 covers 12 residues. Germline trimming cut 4 bases from V and 9 bases from J; bases unmatched to any gene: 3. CDR1 and CDR2 (germline): MNHEY, SMNVEV (reference sequence). CDR3 region: CASSSGGTEQFF. CDR3 sequence (DNA): TGTGCCAGCAGTTCGGGGGGAACTGAGCAGTTCTTC.

The chain joins TRBV5-1 to TRBJ1-3, with D maybe TRBD1 (5 bases). CDR1 is SGHRS and CDR2 is YFSETQ in the germline V gene. Trimming removed 0 bases at V and 1 base at J, with 8 bases between. The CDR3 runs to 15 residues. CDR3 loop: CASSLVGPSGNTIYF. The CDR3 coding sequence is TGCGCCAGCAGCTTGGTGGGGCCTTCTGGAAACACCATATATTTT.

This sequence joins TRBV5-1 and TRBJ2-1; D possibly corresponds to TRBD2 (6 bases). Germline values: CDR1 SGHRS, CDR2 YFSETQ. V lost 3 bases, J lost 0 bases, and 13 bases lay in between. The CDR3 consists of 16 residues. This CDR3 reads CASSWDSASSYNEQFF. The CDR3 nucleotides are TGCGCCAGCAGCTGGGACTCCGCTAGCTCCTACAATGAGCAGTTCTTC.

The CDR3 sequence: CATSGSSGRAPGANVLTF. Here the CDR3 DNA reads TGTGCCACCAGTGGTTCTAGCGGGAGGGCCCCTGGGGCCAACGTCCTGACTTTC. The gene calls are TRBV24-1 and TRBJ2-6; 12 bases map to TRBD2. The CDR3 consists of 18 residues. V lost 5 bases and J lost 2; bases outside the gene matches: 6. Germline lookup yields CDR1 KGHDR and CDR2 SFDVKD.

This rearrangement joins TRBV5-1 to TRBJ2-4; the match to TRBD1 covers 7 bases. The trim removed 1 base at V and 7 bases at J, leaving 14 bases unmatched. Per germline, CDR1 SGHRS and CDR2 YFSETQ. The CDR3 has 17 amino acids. CDR3 in DNA: TGCGCCAGCAGCTTGAGCCCCACAGGGGCTGGCGGCAACATTCAGTACTTC. Its protein product is CASSLSPTGAGGNIQYF.